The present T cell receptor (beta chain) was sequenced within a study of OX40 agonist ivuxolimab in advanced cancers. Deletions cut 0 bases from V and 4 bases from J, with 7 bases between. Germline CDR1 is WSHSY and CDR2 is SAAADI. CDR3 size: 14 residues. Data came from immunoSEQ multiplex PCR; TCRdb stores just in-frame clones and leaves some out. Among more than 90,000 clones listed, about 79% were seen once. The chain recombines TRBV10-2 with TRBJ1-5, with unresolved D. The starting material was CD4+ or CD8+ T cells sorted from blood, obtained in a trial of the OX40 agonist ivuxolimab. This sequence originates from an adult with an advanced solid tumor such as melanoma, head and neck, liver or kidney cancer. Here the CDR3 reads CASSESGRNQPQHF. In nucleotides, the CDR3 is TGCGCCAGCAGTGAGTCGGGCAGAAATCAGCCCCAGCATTTT.